This TCR beta chain was sequenced for a study of shared clonotypes between healthy human individuals. Every one of the donors was a Caucasian adult that lived in Nashville, Tennessee. Splitting of CD4+ cells produced CD45RA+ naive and CD45RA-negative memory subsets. As regards this clone: Its matching antigen is unknown.

Across several immunoSEQ plates, the genomic DNA of each subset was split evenly. Profiled with immunoSEQ multiplex PCR; TCRdb holds only in-frame clones, not every one. The data contain around 340,000 clones, 73% of them singletons. General observations from the study: Generally, estimated richness proved larger in naive subsets than it did in memory subsets.

The sequenced sample consisted of memory CD4+ T cells sorted from blood. Indicated subset: CD45RA-negative fraction. The sequence was obtained from a man aged 25-40 years in good health.

CDR3 DNA: TGTGCCAGCCGAGGCGGGGGAGGAATCTACGAGCAGTACTTC. Translating gives CASRGGGGIYEQYF. The genes are TRBV19 and TRBJ2-7, with TRBD2 identical over 7 bases. The J segment lost 3 bases and the V segment lost 9 bases, leaving 11 bases of the junction unmatched. This CDR3 spans 14 amino acids. The germline V gene has CDR1 LNHDA and CDR2 SQIVND (reference sequence).